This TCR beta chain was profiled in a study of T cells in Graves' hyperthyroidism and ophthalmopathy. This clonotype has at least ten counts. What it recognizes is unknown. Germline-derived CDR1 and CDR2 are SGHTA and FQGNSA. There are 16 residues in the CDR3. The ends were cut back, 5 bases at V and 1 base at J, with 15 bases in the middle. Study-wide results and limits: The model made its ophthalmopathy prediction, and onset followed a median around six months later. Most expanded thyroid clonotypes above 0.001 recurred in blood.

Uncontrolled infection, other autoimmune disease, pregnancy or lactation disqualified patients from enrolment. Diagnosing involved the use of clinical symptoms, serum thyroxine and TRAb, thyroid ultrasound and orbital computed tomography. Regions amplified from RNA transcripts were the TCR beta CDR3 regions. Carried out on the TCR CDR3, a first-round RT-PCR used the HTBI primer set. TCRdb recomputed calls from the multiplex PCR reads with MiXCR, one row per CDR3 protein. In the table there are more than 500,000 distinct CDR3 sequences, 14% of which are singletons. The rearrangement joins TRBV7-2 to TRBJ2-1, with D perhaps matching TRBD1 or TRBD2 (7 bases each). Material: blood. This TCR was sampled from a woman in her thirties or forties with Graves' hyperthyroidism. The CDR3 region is CASSPGGTTSYNEQFF. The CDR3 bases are TGTGCCAGCAGCCCAGGGGGGACTACGTCCTACAATGAGCAGTTCTTC. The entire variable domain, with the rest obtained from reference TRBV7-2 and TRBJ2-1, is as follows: GAGVSQSPSNKVTEKGKDVELRCDPISGHTALYWYRQSLGQGLEFLIYFQGNSAPDKSGLPSDRFSAERTGGSVSTLTIQRTQQEDSAVYLCASSPGGTTSYNEQFFGPGTRLTVL.